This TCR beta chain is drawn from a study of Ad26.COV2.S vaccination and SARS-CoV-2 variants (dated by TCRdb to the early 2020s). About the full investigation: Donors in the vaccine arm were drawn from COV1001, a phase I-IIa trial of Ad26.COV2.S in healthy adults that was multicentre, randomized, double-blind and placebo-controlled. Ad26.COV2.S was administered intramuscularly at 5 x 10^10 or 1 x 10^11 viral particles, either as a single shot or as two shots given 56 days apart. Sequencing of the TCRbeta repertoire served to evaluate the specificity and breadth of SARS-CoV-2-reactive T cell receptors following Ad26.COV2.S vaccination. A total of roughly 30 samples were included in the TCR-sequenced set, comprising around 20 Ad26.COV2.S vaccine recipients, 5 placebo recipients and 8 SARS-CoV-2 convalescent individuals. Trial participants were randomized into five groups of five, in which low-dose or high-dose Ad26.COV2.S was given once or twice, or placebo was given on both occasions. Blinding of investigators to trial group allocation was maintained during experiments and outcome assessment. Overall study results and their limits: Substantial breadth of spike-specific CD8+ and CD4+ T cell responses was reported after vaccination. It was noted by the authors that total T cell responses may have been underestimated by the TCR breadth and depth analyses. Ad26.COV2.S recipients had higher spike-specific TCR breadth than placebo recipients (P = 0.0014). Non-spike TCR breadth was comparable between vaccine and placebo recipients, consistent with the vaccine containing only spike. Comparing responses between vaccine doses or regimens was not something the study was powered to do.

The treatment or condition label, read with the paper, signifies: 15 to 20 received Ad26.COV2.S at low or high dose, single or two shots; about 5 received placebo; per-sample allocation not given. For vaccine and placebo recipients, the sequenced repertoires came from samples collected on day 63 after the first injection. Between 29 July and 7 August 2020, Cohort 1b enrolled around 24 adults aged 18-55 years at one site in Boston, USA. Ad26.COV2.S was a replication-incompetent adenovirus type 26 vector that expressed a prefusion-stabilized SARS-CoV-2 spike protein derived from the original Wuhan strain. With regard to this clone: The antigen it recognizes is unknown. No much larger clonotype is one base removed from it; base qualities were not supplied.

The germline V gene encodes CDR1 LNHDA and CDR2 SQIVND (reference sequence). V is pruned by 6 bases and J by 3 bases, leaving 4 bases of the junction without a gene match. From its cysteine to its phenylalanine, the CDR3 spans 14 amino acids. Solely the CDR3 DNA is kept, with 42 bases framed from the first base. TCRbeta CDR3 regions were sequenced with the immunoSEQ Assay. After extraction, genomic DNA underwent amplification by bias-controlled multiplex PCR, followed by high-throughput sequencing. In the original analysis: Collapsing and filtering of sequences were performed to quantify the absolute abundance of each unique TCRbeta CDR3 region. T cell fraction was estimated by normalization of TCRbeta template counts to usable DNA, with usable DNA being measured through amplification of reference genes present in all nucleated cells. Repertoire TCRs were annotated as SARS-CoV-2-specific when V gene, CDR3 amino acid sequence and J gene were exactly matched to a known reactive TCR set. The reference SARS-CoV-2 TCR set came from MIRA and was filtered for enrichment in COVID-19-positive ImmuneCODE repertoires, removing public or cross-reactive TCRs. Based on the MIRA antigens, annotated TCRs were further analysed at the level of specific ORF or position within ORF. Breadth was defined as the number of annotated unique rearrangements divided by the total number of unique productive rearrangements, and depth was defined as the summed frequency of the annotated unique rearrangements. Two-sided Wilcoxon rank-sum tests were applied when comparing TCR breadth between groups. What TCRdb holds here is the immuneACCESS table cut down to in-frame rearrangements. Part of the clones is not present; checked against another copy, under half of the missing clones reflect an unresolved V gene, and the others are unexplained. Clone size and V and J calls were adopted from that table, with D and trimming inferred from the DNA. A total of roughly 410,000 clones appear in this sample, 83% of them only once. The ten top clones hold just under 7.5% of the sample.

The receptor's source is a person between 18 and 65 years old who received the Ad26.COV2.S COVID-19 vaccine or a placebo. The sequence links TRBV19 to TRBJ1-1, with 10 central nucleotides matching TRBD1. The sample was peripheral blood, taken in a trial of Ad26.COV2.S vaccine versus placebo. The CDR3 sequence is CASRTGGIDTEAFF. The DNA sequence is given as TGTGCCAGTAGGACAGGGGGCATAGACACTGAAGCTTTCTTT.